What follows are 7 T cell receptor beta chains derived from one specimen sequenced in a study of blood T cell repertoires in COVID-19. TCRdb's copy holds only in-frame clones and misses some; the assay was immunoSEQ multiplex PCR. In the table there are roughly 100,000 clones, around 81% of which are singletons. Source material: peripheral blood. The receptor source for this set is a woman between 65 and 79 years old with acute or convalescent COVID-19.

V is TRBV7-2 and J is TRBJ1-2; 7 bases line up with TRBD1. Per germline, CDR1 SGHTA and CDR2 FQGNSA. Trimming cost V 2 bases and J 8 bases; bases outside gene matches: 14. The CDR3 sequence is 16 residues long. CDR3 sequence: CASSLPRQGNRLGYTF. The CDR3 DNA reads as TGTGCCAGCAGCTTACCCCGACAGGGAAATAGGTTAGGCTACACCTTC.

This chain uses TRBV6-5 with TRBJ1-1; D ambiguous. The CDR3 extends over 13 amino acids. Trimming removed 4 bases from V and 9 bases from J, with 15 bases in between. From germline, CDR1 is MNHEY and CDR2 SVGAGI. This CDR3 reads CASSSTSTVKAFF. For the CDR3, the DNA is TGTGCCAGCAGTTCTACCTCAACGGTGAAAGCTTTCTTT.

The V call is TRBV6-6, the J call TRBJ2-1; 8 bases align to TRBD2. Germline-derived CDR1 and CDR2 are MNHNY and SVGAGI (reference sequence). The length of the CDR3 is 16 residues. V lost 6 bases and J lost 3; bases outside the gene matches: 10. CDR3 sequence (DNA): TGTGCCAGCAGCCCAATGGTAGCGGGGAACTACAATGAGCAGTTCTTC. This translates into CASSPMVAGNYNEQFF.

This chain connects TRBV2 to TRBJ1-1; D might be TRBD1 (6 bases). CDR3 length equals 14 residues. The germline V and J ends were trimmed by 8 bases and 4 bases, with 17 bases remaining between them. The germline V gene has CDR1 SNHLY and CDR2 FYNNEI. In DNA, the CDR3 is TGTGCCAGCTCTCCGGGGGGCTGGGGCACTGAAGCTTTCTTT. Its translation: CASSPGGWGTEAFF.

The CDR3 DNA follows: TGTGCCAGCAGTCCTCTAGCCGGTGGAGGCAATCAGCCCCAGCATTTT. Translating it yields CASSPLAGGGNQPQHF. The rearrangement links TRBV27 to TRBJ1-5; D gene ambiguous. Trimming took off 5 bases at V and 2 bases at J, with 16 bases between the two ends. This CDR3 contains 16 residues. From germline, CDR1 is MNHEY and CDR2 SMNVEV (reference sequence).

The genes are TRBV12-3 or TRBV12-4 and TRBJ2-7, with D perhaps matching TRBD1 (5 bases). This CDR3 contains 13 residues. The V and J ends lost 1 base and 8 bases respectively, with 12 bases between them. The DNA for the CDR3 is TGTGCCAGCAGTTTAGGGGGCAGGAATAAGCAGTACTTC. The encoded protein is CASSLGGRNKQYF.

This CDR3 reads CASSARQIAGALDEQFF. CDR3 coding DNA: TGTGCCAGCAGCGCCCGTCAAATAGCGGGAGCTCTCGATGAGCAGTTCTTC. The chain joins TRBV9 to TRBJ2-1; 9 bases fit TRBD2. CDR1 SGDLS and CDR2 YYNGEE come from the germline V gene. CDR3 size: 17 residues. The V and J ends lost 3 bases and 8 bases, in that order; junction bases with no gene match: 15.